Listed below are T cell receptor beta chains from one sample, sequenced in a study of blood T cells in healthy people across ages. Using its own MiXCR run on the 5' RACE reads, TCRdb lists one record per CDR3 protein. The sample lists fewer than 800,000 distinct CDR3 sequences, 25% occurring once. This same sample was also part of a study on T cells of mothers and their children.

Sequencing used blood. These receptors all stem from a boy aged 5-17 years in good health. Both conserved end residues are part of each CDR3. The order of the fields is D gene, clone size, V gene, J gene, CDR3 protein, CDR3 DNA. The D gene is left open where the match is weak. Some rows have no size entry. The others give once, few or many, or a class for an expanded clone.

d_call: TRBD1; clone_size: NA; v_call: TRBV10-3; j_call: TRBJ1-2; cdr3_aa: CAISPQTGGYGYTF; cdr3_nt: TGTGCCATCAGTCCCCAGACAGGGGGCTATGGCTACACCTTC
d_call: TRBD2; clone_size: NA; v_call: TRBV28; j_call: TRBJ2-7; cdr3_aa: CASSPWGTSGSSYEQYF; cdr3_nt: TGTGCCAGCAGCCCCTGGGGGACTAGCGGGAGTTCCTACGAGCAGTACTTC
d_call: NA; clone_size: NA; v_call: TRBV20-1; j_call: TRBJ2-1; cdr3_aa: CSAGDASEQFF; cdr3_nt: TGCAGTGCGGGGGACGCCAGTGAGCAGTTCTTC
d_call: NA; clone_size: NA; v_call: TRBV29-1; j_call: TRBJ2-1; cdr3_aa: CSVEARGAYNEQFF; cdr3_nt: TGCAGCGTTGAGGCCAGGGGGGCCTACAATGAGCAGTTCTTC
d_call: TRBD2; clone_size: few; v_call: TRBV20-1; j_call: TRBJ2-1; cdr3_aa: CSARGDYQGEGYEQFF; cdr3_nt: TGCAGTGCCCGGGGGGATTATCAAGGAGAAGGGTATGAGCAGTTCTTC
d_call: TRBD2; clone_size: few; v_call: TRBV5-1; j_call: TRBJ2-5; cdr3_aa: CASSLAAGVQETQYF; cdr3_nt: TGCGCCAGCAGCTTGGCAGCGGGGGTCCAAGAGACCCAGTACTTC
d_call: TRBD1; clone_size: few; v_call: TRBV7-6; j_call: TRBJ2-5; cdr3_aa: CASSSGTGGFQETQYF; cdr3_nt: TGTGCCAGCAGCTCCGGGACAGGGGGTTTTCAAGAGACCCAGTACTTC
d_call: TRBD1; clone_size: once; v_call: TRBV7-9; j_call: TRBJ1-1; cdr3_aa: CASSHHQGADTESFF; cdr3_nt: TGTGCCAGCAGCCACCATCAGGGGGCTGACACTGAATCTTTCTTT
d_call: NA; clone_size: NA; v_call: TRBV6-5; j_call: TRBJ1-2; cdr3_aa: CASRTGRNYGYTF; cdr3_nt: TGTGCCAGCCGGACGGGAAGAAACTATGGCTACACCTTC
d_call: NA; clone_size: NA; v_call: TRBV2; j_call: TRBJ1-2; cdr3_aa: CASSEEDNYGYTF; cdr3_nt: TGTGCCAGCAGTGAAGAGGATAACTATGGCTACACCTTC
d_call: TRBD2; clone_size: NA; v_call: TRBV4-1; j_call: TRBJ2-7; cdr3_aa: CASSETSASYEQYF; cdr3_nt: TGCGCCAGCAGCGAAACTAGCGCATCCTACGAGCAGTACTTC
d_call: NA; clone_size: few; v_call: TRBV16; j_call: TRBJ2-7; cdr3_aa: CASSLQAEYEQYF; cdr3_nt: TGTGCCAGCAGTCTACAGGCAGAATACGAGCAGTACTTC
d_call: TRBD1; clone_size: few; v_call: TRBV6-6; j_call: TRBJ1-3; cdr3_aa: CASGGQLSGNTIYF; cdr3_nt: TGTGCCAGCGGGGGACAGCTCTCTGGAAACACCATATATTTT
d_call: TRBD1; clone_size: few; v_call: TRBV29-1; j_call: TRBJ2-7; cdr3_aa: CSANDRGSNEQYF; cdr3_nt: TGCAGCGCGAACGACAGGGGAAGTAACGAGCAGTACTTC
d_call: TRBD2; clone_size: NA; v_call: TRBV28; j_call: TRBJ2-7; cdr3_aa: CASSTTSGVYEQYF; cdr3_nt: TGTGCCAGCAGTACGACTAGCGGGGTCTACGAGCAGTACTTC
d_call: TRBD2; clone_size: many; v_call: TRBV7-9; j_call: TRBJ2-1; cdr3_aa: CASSPPGGNEQFF; cdr3_nt: TGCGCCAGCAGCCCCCCGGGAGGGAATGAGCAGTTCTTC
d_call: NA; clone_size: once; v_call: TRBV6-2/TRBV6-3; j_call: TRBJ1-4; cdr3_aa: CASSDTGKLFF; cdr3_nt: TGTGCCAGCAGTGACACAGGAAAACTGTTTTTT
d_call: NA; clone_size: NA; v_call: TRBV10-3; j_call: TRBJ1-6; cdr3_aa: CAISESRWTANSPLHF; cdr3_nt: TGTGCCATCAGTGAGTCACGTTGGACGGCTAATTCACCCCTCCACTTT
d_call: NA; clone_size: NA; v_call: TRBV29-1; j_call: TRBJ2-1; cdr3_aa: CSVEGVPRLSYNEQFF; cdr3_nt: TGCAGCGTTGAAGGAGTACCGCGTCTCTCCTACAATGAGCAGTTCTTC
d_call: TRBD1; clone_size: NA; v_call: TRBV4-1; j_call: TRBJ1-4; cdr3_aa: CASSQGDRGREKLFF; cdr3_nt: TGCGCCAGCAGCCAAGGGGACAGGGGAAGGGAAAAACTGTTTTTT
d_call: TRBD1; clone_size: NA; v_call: TRBV11-3; j_call: TRBJ2-3; cdr3_aa: CASSSQGARVDTQYF; cdr3_nt: TGTGCCAGCAGCTCCCAGGGGGCGCGGGTAGATACGCAGTATTTT
d_call: TRBD2; clone_size: NA; v_call: TRBV10-3; j_call: TRBJ2-3; cdr3_aa: CAISETWSGTSTDTQYF; cdr3_nt: TGTGCCATCAGTGAGACATGGAGCGGGACTAGCACAGATACGCAGTATTTT
d_call: NA; clone_size: few; v_call: TRBV7-9; j_call: TRBJ2-3; cdr3_aa: CASSLGETFTDTQYF; cdr3_nt: TGTGCCAGCAGCTTAGGGGAGACTTTCACAGATACGCAGTATTTT
d_call: NA; clone_size: many; v_call: TRBV5-1; j_call: TRBJ2-1; cdr3_aa: CASSLDGYNEQFF; cdr3_nt: TGTGCTAGCAGCTTAGACGGCTACAATGAGCAGTTCTTC
d_call: NA; clone_size: few; v_call: TRBV14; j_call: TRBJ2-3; cdr3_aa: CASSQASGIVSDTQYF; cdr3_nt: TGTGCCAGCAGCCAAGCTTCGGGAATCGTTTCAGATACGCAGTATTTT
d_call: TRBD1; clone_size: NA; v_call: TRBV12-3/TRBV12-4; j_call: TRBJ1-4; cdr3_aa: CASSLSGTGTLWEKLCF; cdr3_nt: TGTGCCAGCAGTTTGTCCGGGACAGGGACCCTATGGGAAAAACTGTGTTTT
d_call: NA; clone_size: few; v_call: TRBV5-1; j_call: TRBJ1-5; cdr3_aa: CASAINSNQPQHF; cdr3_nt: TGCGCCAGCGCTATTAATAGCAATCAGCCCCAGCATTTT
d_call: TRBD2; clone_size: once; v_call: TRBV20-1; j_call: TRBJ2-7; cdr3_aa: CSAPLAGGHEQYF; cdr3_nt: TGCAGTGCACCGCTAGCGGGAGGCCACGAGCAGTACTTC
d_call: TRBD2; clone_size: NA; v_call: TRBV5-1; j_call: TRBJ2-7; cdr3_aa: CASSFLSGASSYEQYF; cdr3_nt: TGCGCCAGCAGCTTCCTTAGCGGGGCTAGCTCCTACGAGCAGTACTTC
d_call: NA; clone_size: few; v_call: TRBV10-3; j_call: TRBJ1-1; cdr3_aa: CATETGGNTEAFF; cdr3_nt: TGTGCCACCGAGACAGGAGGGAACACTGAAGCTTTCTTT
d_call: NA; clone_size: few; v_call: TRBV29-1; j_call: TRBJ2-5; cdr3_aa: CSVERMRRGETQYF; cdr3_nt: TGCAGCGTTGAACGGATGAGGAGAGGAGAGACCCAGTACTTC
d_call: NA; clone_size: NA; v_call: TRBV7-9; j_call: TRBJ1-4; cdr3_aa: CASSLHDEKLFF; cdr3_nt: TGTGCCAGCAGCTTACATGATGAAAAACTGTTTTTT
d_call: TRBD2; clone_size: NA; v_call: TRBV6-2/TRBV6-3; j_call: TRBJ2-7; cdr3_aa: CASSSTSATYEQYF; cdr3_nt: TGTGCCAGCAGTTCTACTAGCGCCACCTACGAGCAGTACTTC
d_call: TRBD1; clone_size: few; v_call: TRBV12-3/TRBV12-4; j_call: TRBJ1-6; cdr3_aa: CASSPEDRDSPLHF; cdr3_nt: TGTGCCAGCAGTCCCGAAGACAGGGATTCACCCCTCCACTTT
d_call: NA; clone_size: few; v_call: TRBV7-2; j_call: TRBJ2-5; cdr3_aa: CASSLARPETQYF; cdr3_nt: TGTGCCAGCAGCTTAGCACGGCCGGAGACCCAGTACTTC
d_call: NA; clone_size: few; v_call: TRBV18; j_call: TRBJ2-7; cdr3_aa: CASSPSEAGEQYF; cdr3_nt: TGTGCCAGCTCACCATCCGAAGCAGGAGAGCAGTACTTC
d_call: TRBD1; clone_size: NA; v_call: TRBV20-1; j_call: TRBJ2-5; cdr3_aa: CSARVPDRVETQYF; cdr3_nt: TGCAGTGCTAGAGTCCCCGACAGGGTGGAGACCCAGTACTTC